The T cell receptor beta chain described here comes from a study of blood T cells in healthy people across ages. Study background: Through template switching, about one barcoded beta molecule was captured per two T cells, as measured in model experiments.

Germline CDR1 and CDR2: MGHRA and YSYEKL. V was pared by 4 bases and J by 0 bases, with 5 bases of the junction left unmatched. This CDR3 comprises 16 residues. Next came a second PCR, run for 7 to 11 cycles, which used a sample-barcoded 5' primer along with a J-beta primer mix. TCRdb re-called the 5' RACE reads through MiXCR, storing one row per CDR3 protein. Of over 1,200,000 distinct CDR3 sequences listed, around 55% are singletons. The chain employs TRBV4-1 and TRBJ2-1; TRBD1 matches 8 bases. Sample: blood. This sequence originates from a young man in good health. DNA of the CDR3: TGCGCCAGCAGCCGAGGGACAGGCCTCTCCTACAATGAGCAGTTCTTC. This codes for CASSRGTGLSYNEQFF.